This T cell receptor beta chain was obtained from a study of T cell repertoires in cytomegalovirus infection. Findings and caveats of the study: Clonotype analysis showed dominance of the ex vivo response by HLA-C-restricted CMV-specific TCR beta clonotypes.

In regard to this clonotype: Its matching antigen is unknown.

MiXCR, run by TCRdb on the reads, gives a single entry per CDR3 protein. The data show roughly 860,000 distinct CDR3 sequences, over 25% seen once. The CDR3 is 15 residues long. Trimming cost V 1 base and J 7 bases, with 15 bases left between them. CDR1 and CDR2 (germline): SGHKS, YYEKEE (reference sequence). The chain employs TRBV5-5 and TRBJ2-4, with D possibly being TRBD1 (6 bases). Sequences were derived from cultured CD8+ T cells from PBMCs, sampled from culture after CMV antigen stimulation. This clonotype originated in a human donor in good health (CMV status not recorded). Some clones in this sample may be carry-over from other donors' samples. CDR3 nucleotide sequence: TGTGCCAGCAGCTTGAATGACAGGCTAGGGAACATTCAGTACTTC. It specifies CASSLNDRLGNIQYF.